This record looks at one T cell receptor (beta chain) sequence and its context. What it recognizes is unknown. The data were obtained in a study of T-cell memory formation after mild COVID-19. Findings and limits, study-wide: Whereas later expanders leaned CD4+, clones contracting day 15 to 85 showed a balanced CD4/CD8 makeup.

This CDR3 contains 15 residues. Germline CDR1 and CDR2: LGHDT and YNNKEL (reference sequence). V was pared by 5 bases and J by 1 base, with 6 bases of the junction left unmatched. TCRdb processed the 5' RACE reads anew with MiXCR; each CDR3 protein has one entry. The repertoire has 560,000 or so distinct CDR3 sequences, approximately 15% of them found once; the top ten carry around 8.1%. The material sequenced was PBMCs or a T cell subset sorted from them (not recorded which). The sequence was collected from an adult woman who had mild COVID-19 (a few samples of this study predate the infection). Cell type and time point are not known. This chain links TRBV3-1 with TRBJ1-1, with 8 positions matching TRBD1. CDR3 nucleotide sequence: TGTGCCAGCAGCAAGCCCGGGACAGGGAACACTGAAGCTTTCTTT. This encodes CASSKPGTGNTEAFF. Based on the CDR3 plus reference TRBV3-1 and TRBJ1-1, the full variable domain is DTAVSQTPKYLVTQMGNDKSIKCEQNLGHDTMYWYKQDSKKFLKIMFSYNNKELIINETVPNRFSPKSPDKAHLNLHINSLELGDSAVYFCASSKPGTGNTEAFFGQGTRLTVV.